One and the same sample provided the 9 T cell receptor beta chains below, sequenced in a study of shared clonotypes between healthy human individuals. Naive-designated CD8 cells lacked CD45RO, were positively enriched for CCR7, and omitted terminally differentiated effector memory CD45RA+ cells. Profiled with immunoSEQ multiplex PCR; TCRdb holds only in-frame clones, not every one. The top ten clones hold 0.11% of a sample with about 600,000 clones, around 95% of them seen once. The specimen sequenced was naive CD8+ T cells sorted from blood. Receptor source: a woman in her thirties in good health.

In its sample, this clone was seen once. This chain connects TRBV28 to TRBJ1-5; TRBD1 agrees at 11 bases. This CDR3 is built from 15 residues. Unmatched junction bases numbered 7, after V lost 6 bases and J lost 6 bases. In germline, CDR1 is MDHEN, CDR2 SYDVKM. This CDR3 is CASRAGTGGLQPQHF. Here the CDR3 DNA reads TGTGCCAGCAGGGCCGGGACAGGGGGACTTCAGCCCCAGCATTTT.

This chain joins TRBV28 and TRBJ1-5; possible D gene TRBD1, 5 bases. Trimming took 2 bases from V and 3 from J, leaving 11 bases between them. The germline V gene has CDR1 MDHEN and CDR2 SYDVKM. The CDR3 sequence is 15 residues long. The DNA of the CDR3 is TGTGCCAGCAGTTTAAGCCCGGGGCACAATCAGCCCCAGCATTTT. It translates to CASSLSPGHNQPQHF.

This rearrangement joins TRBV6-5 to TRBJ2-7; unclear D gene. Trimming removed 7 bases at V and 9 bases at J, with 10 bases between. This CDR3 is built from 10 residues. CDR1 is MNHEY, CDR2 SVGAGI, per germline. The CDR3 DNA sequence: TGTGCCAGCATGGAGCACGCGCAGTACTTC. It specifies CASMEHAQYF.

The rearrangement uses TRBV5-6 and TRBJ2-7; 9 nucleotides align to TRBD2. The CDR3 totals 15 residues. The V gene end was trimmed by 1 base and the J gene end by 0 bases; junction bases not matched to a gene: 2. Germline CDR1 reads SGHDT; CDR2 reads YYEEEE. CDR3 coding DNA: TGTGCCAGCAGCTTGATGACTAGCGGCTCCTACGAGCAGTACTTC. This gives the protein CASSLMTSGSYEQYF.

The chain is built from TRBV7-8 and TRBJ1-5; no clear D. Germline V lookup: CDR1 SGHVS, CDR2 FQNEAQ. Trimming pared 5 bases from V and 2 bases from J, leaving 13 bases between. The CDR3 extends over 15 amino acids. DNA of the CDR3: TGTGCCAGCAGCATCCGGGAGTGGGGCAATCAGCCCCAGCATTTT. It is translated as CASSIREWGNQPQHF.

On this clone: One end of the junction is discordant with germline, which a read error may explain. The chain has TRBV4-2 and TRBJ2-7; D perhaps matches TRBD2 (5 bases). This CDR3 comprises 15 residues. Germline V gene sequence: CDR1 LGHNA, CDR2 YNFKEQ. CDR3 coding DNA: TGTGCCAGCAGCCAAGATCCTAGCAATTCCTACGGGCAGTACTTC. This gives the protein CASSQDPSNSYGQYF.

The CDR3 coding sequence is TGCGCCAGCAGCTTGGTGGGGCTCACCTACGAGCAGTACTTC. Translating gives CASSLVGLTYEQYF. The rearrangement links TRBV5-1 to TRBJ2-7; a possible D gene is TRBD1 (5 bases). The germline V and J ends were trimmed by 0 bases and 2 bases, with 9 bases remaining between them. Germline V gives CDR1 SGHRS, CDR2 YFSETQ. CDR3 length: 14 amino acids. Drawing the rest from reference TRBV5-1 and TRBJ2-7, the complete variable domain is KAGVTQTPRYLIKTRGQQVTLSCSPISGHRSVSWYQQTPGQGLQFLFEYFSETQRNKGNFPGRFSGRQFSNSRSEMNVSTLELGDSALYLCASSLVGLTYEQYFGPGTRLTVT.

V and J are TRBV10-2 and TRBJ2-3; 13 bases are shared with TRBD2. This CDR3 is built from 15 residues. The V segment lost 7 bases and the J segment 4 bases; nucleotides outside the gene matches: 5. Per the germline V gene, CDR1 is WSHSY and CDR2 is SAAADI. This CDR3 reads CASNPGLAGADTQYF. CDR3 in DNA: TGCGCCAGCAACCCCGGACTAGCGGGAGCAGATACGCAGTATTTT.

The chain employs TRBV7-2 and TRBJ1-5; no clear D. The CDR3 loop spans 13 amino acids. With 1 base removed from V and 6 bases from J, the gap between germline ends came to 7 bases. Germline V gene sequence: CDR1 SGHTA, CDR2 FQGNSA. This chain's CDR3 is CASSLEVGQPQHF. Here the CDR3 DNA reads TGTGCCAGCAGCTTAGAGGTCGGTCAGCCCCAGCATTTT. The whole variable domain, filled in from reference TRBV7-2 and TRBJ1-5, reads GAGVSQSPSNKVTEKGKDVELRCDPISGHTALYWYRQSLGQGLEFLIYFQGNSAPDKSGLPSDRFSAERTGGSVSTLTIQRTQQEDSAVYLCASSLEVGQPQHFGDGTRLSIL.